Presented here are 31 T cell receptor beta chains from one specimen sequenced in a study of identical twins. TCRdb analysed the 5' RACE reads with MiXCR anew, one entry per CDR3 protein. The sample records around 1.7 million distinct CDR3 sequences, 25% to 35% being singletons. The sequencing input was cord blood. The receptor source for this set is a newborn girl in good health.

V and J are TRBV20-1 and TRBJ2-5; 7 bases agree with TRBD2. The CDR3 is made up of 14 amino acids. Germline assignment: CDR1 DFQATT and CDR2 SNEGSKA (reference sequence). The V gene end was trimmed by 0 bases and the J gene end by 11 bases; junction bases not matched to a gene: 12. The CDR3: CSARDDFGRDEQYF. The DNA of the CDR3 is TGCAGTGCTAGAGATGACTTTGGGAGGGATGAGCAGTACTTC.

The chain has TRBV6-1 and TRBJ1-5, with D hard to call. CDR1 MNHNS and CDR2 SASEGT come from the germline V gene. The germline V and J ends were trimmed by 0 bases and 7 bases, with 7 bases remaining between them. This CDR3 has 13 residues. This CDR3 reads CASSEAWVQPQHF. DNA for the CDR3: TGTGCCAGCAGTGAAGCTTGGGTCCAGCCCCAGCATTTT.

The rearrangement joins TRBV20-1 to TRBJ2-1; 9 nucleotides match TRBD2. CDR1 is DFQATT, CDR2 SNEGSKA, per germline (reference sequence). This CDR3 has 12 amino acids. The CDR3 sequence: CGLAGAWNEQFF. The CDR3 region has the DNA TGCGGGTTAGCGGGGGCCTGGAATGAGCAGTTCTTC.

On this clonotype itself: One junction end does not reproduce the germline sequence, and a read error may be involved. This chain connects TRBV24-1 to TRBJ2-3, with 10 bases aligning to TRBD2. This CDR3 has 17 amino acids. CDR1 and CDR2 from the germline V gene are KGHDR and SFDVKD. The CDR3, as DNA: TGTGTCACCAGTGATTTCGGCCTAGCGGGAGTGGGAGATACGCAGTATTTT. This translates into CVTSDFGLAGVGDTQYF.

The chain combines TRBV5-1 with TRBJ2-5, with 7 positions matching TRBD1. The V gene's germline CDR1 is SGHRS and CDR2 YFSETQ. J was trimmed by 5 bases and V by 0 bases; bases with no gene match: 7. The CDR3 is made up of 15 amino acids. The CDR3 DNA reads TGCGCCAGCAGCTTGGAAACAACAGGGGATGAGACCCAGTACTTC. Translation gives CASSLETTGDETQYF.

The chain employs TRBV5-1 and TRBJ2-1; D is ambiguous. TRBJ2-7 explains the end of the DNA better; the J call may be wrong. The length of the CDR3 is 14 residues. CDR1 SGHRS and CDR2 YFSETQ come from the germline V gene. The CDR3 coding sequence is TGCGCCAGCAGGAGTAGCAGAAGCTACAATGAGCAGTACTTC. Its protein is CASRSSRSYNEQYF.

J is TRBJ2-2 and V is TRBV12-3 or TRBV12-4; D might be TRBD2 (6 bases). The CDR3 consists of 14 residues. Trimming removed 6 bases at V and 5 bases at J, with 13 bases between. CDR3 protein: CASRSGLSTGELFF. The CDR3 nucleotides are TGTGCCAGCAGGTCGGGACTCTCGACCGGGGAGCTGTTTTTT.

The chain has TRBV7-2 and TRBJ2-5; no reliable D call. The length of the CDR3 is 12 residues. Germline CDR1 and CDR2: SGHTA and FQGNSA. Between the trimmed V and J ends, which lost 1 base and 11 bases, there was a span of 11 bases. The CDR3 DNA reads as TGTGCCAGCAGCTTAGGATACGGGCTACAGTACTTC. This gives the protein CASSLGYGLQYF.

The chain has TRBV24-1 and TRBJ2-1, with 16 bases fitting TRBD2. CDR3 length equals 17 residues. Germline CDR1 is KGHDR and CDR2 is SFDVKD. Losses at the gene ends were 4 bases for V and 9 bases for J; bases not matched to a gene: 8. CDR3 DNA sequence: TGTGCCACCAGTGAACCTGGGACTAGCGGGAGGGCCGGTGAGCAGTTCTTC. It codes for CATSEPGTSGRAGEQFF.

This clonotype has just a few counts. V is TRBV7-2 and J is TRBJ2-7, with 8 positions matching TRBD1. From germline, CDR1 is SGHTA and CDR2 FQGNSA. Trimming cost V 3 bases and J 6 bases; bases outside gene matches: 7. CDR3 size: 14 residues. The CDR3 loop reads CASSFDRGMTEQYF. The DNA of the CDR3 is TGTGCCAGCAGCTTCGACAGGGGAATGACCGAGCAGTACTTC.

This clonotype came up a few times. The CDR3 DNA is TGTGCCAGCAGTTTAGACTTCTGGGCTCTTCGGGGCACCTACAATGAGCAGTTCTTC. It specifies CASSLDFWALRGTYNEQFF. V and J are TRBV12-3 or TRBV12-4 and TRBJ2-1; TRBD1 or TRBD2 may be the D gene (5 bases each). CDR3 length: 19 residues. Trimming cost V 1 base and J 2 bases, with 21 bases left between them.

Regarding this clonotype: A read error may produce the germline difference seen at one junction end. The chain uses TRBV7-2 and TRBJ1-5; D possibly corresponds to TRBD1 (6 bases). The germline gives CDR1 SGHTA, CDR2 FQGNSA. CDR3 length equals 15 residues. In DNA form, the CDR3 reads TGTGCCGGCAGCTTGGAGACAGGTTTTTATCAGCCCCAGCATTTT. This sequence encodes CAGSLETGFYQPQHF.

The chain employs TRBV4-1 and TRBJ2-7; TRBD1 matches at 7 bases. Losses at the gene ends were 1 base for V and 2 bases for J; bases not matched to a gene: 5. This CDR3 spans 15 amino acids. Germline V gives CDR1 MGHRA, CDR2 YSYEKL. The CDR3 protein is CASSQGSGTAYEQYF. CDR3 nucleotides: TGCGCCAGCAGCCAAGGATCCGGGACAGCCTACGAGCAGTACTTC.

This chain uses TRBV29-1 with TRBJ1-3, with D possibly TRBD1 on 5 matching bases. The CDR3 contains 13 residues. V was cut by 3 bases and J by 3 bases, with 9 bases left in between. CDR1 and CDR2 from the germline V gene are SQVTM and ANQGSEA. CDR3 loop: CSVDGGGGNTIYF. CDR3 sequence (DNA): TGCAGCGTTGATGGGGGTGGTGGAAACACCATATATTTT.

This chain uses TRBV4-1 with TRBJ1-4, with D possibly matching TRBD1 (5 bases). V lost 1 base, J lost 10 bases, and 19 bases lay in between. There are 16 residues in the CDR3. Looked up from germline, CDR1 is MGHRA and CDR2 is YSYEKL. For the CDR3, the DNA is TGCGCCAGCAGCCAAGTTGTTTTTGCTCCGGGGGGAAAACTGTTTTTT. Protein: CASSQVVFAPGGKLFF.

This clonotype was observed many times. J is TRBJ1-5 and V is TRBV5-1; tentative D call: TRBD1 (5 bases). This CDR3 comprises 15 residues. Germline assignment: CDR1 SGHRS and CDR2 YFSETQ. V dropped 0 bases and J dropped 3 bases, with 10 bases sitting between them. CDR3 sequence: CASSLAGQNNQPQHF. The CDR3 bases are TGCGCCAGCAGCTTGGCTGGACAAAACAATCAGCCCCAGCATTTT.

This clonotype was counted ten times or more. V is TRBV6-5 and J is TRBJ1-5, with 9 bases lining up with TRBD1. CDR3 length: 15 residues. Germline CDR1 is MNHEY and CDR2 is SVGAGI. With V trimmed by 6 bases and J by 4 bases, 7 bases remained unmatched. The CDR3 DNA reads TGTGCCAGCAGCCCGGACAGGGGAGGGAATCAGCCCCAGCATTTT. Translating it yields CASSPDRGGNQPQHF.

The rearrangement links TRBV6-1 to TRBJ2-7, with TRBD1 as a possible D gene (5 bases). The CDR3 covers 15 residues. Germline loops: CDR1 MNHNS, CDR2 SASEGT. V was cut by 2 bases and J by 0 bases, with 11 bases left in between. This chain's CDR3 is CASSEQDRFSYEQYF. In DNA, the CDR3 is TGTGCCAGCAGTGAACAAGACAGATTCTCCTACGAGCAGTACTTC.

The table lists this clonotype with a few counts. The chain combines TRBV7-2 with TRBJ2-1; D is perhaps TRBD2 (5 bases). V shed 4 bases and J shed 0 bases, with 16 bases lying between them. Per germline, CDR1 SGHTA and CDR2 FQGNSA. The CDR3 is made up of 17 amino acids. Here the CDR3 reads CASSSLGAVSSYNEQFF. The CDR3 coding sequence is TGTGCCAGCAGCTCCCTGGGAGCGGTCAGCTCCTACAATGAGCAGTTCTTC.

This clonotype was detected only a few times. The CDR3 DNA follows: TGCAGTGCTAGAAGTCTGGGGGGCAGGGAGACCCAGTACTTC. It encodes CSARSLGGRETQYF. The chain recombines TRBV20-1 with TRBJ2-5; D might be TRBD1 or TRBD2, each matching 6 bases. CDR3 length: 14 residues. Trimming left V 2 bases short and J 5 bases short, with 15 bases between. Germline assignment: CDR1 DFQATT and CDR2 SNEGSKA (reference sequence).

This chain uses TRBV9 with TRBJ1-2; D not certain. V lost 2 bases and J 4 bases, leaving 12 bases between the germline ends. The CDR3 extends over 14 amino acids. In germline, CDR1 is SGDLS, CDR2 YYNGEE. The CDR3 spells CASSVMSLGYGYTF. The CDR3 DNA reads TGTGCCAGCAGCGTGATGTCCCTTGGCTATGGCTACACCTTC.

For this clonotype: At one boundary the junction diverges from the germline segment, which might be a read error. This chain joins TRBV4-2 and TRBJ1-3, with D maybe TRBD1 (5 bases). Germline V gene lookup returns CDR1 LGHNA and CDR2 YNFKEQ. The CDR3 loop spans 15 amino acids. CDR3 region: CASSQEGRAGTTIYF. The CDR3 nucleotides read TGTGCCAGCAGCCAAGAAGGCAGGGCTGGAACCACCATATATTTT.

The rearrangement uses TRBV6-5 and TRBJ2-1; 9 nucleotides align to TRBD2. This CDR3 region has 15 residues. With V trimmed by 2 bases and J by 4 bases, 3 bases remained unmatched. Germline assignment: CDR1 MNHEY and CDR2 SVGAGI. The CDR3 is CASSYELAGYNEQFF. CDR3 sequence (DNA): TGTGCCAGCAGTTACGAGCTAGCGGGGTACAATGAGCAGTTCTTC.

This clonotype was found a few times. J is TRBJ2-2 and V is TRBV5-6; D might be TRBD2 (5 bases). The CDR3 is 13 residues long. Trimming took 4 bases from V and 9 from J, leaving 13 bases between them. CDR1 and CDR2 from the germline V gene are SGHDT and YYEEEE. The chain's CDR3 is CASSGVPGRELFF. CDR3 in DNA: TGTGCCAGCAGCGGTGTACCGGGGAGGGAGCTGTTTTTT.

This clonotype was counted between two and nine times. The CDR3 here is CASSQGLASNEQFF. The CDR3 DNA sequence: TGTGCCAGCAGCCAAGGGCTAGCGAGCAATGAGCAGTTCTTC. This chain uses TRBV3-1 with TRBJ2-1, with a weak D call TRBD2 (6 bases). Germline V gene sequence: CDR1 LGHDT, CDR2 YNNKEL (reference sequence). The CDR3 spans 14 residues. V was trimmed by 1 base and J by 6 bases, leaving 10 bases between them.

This clonotype was seen only a few times. The chain carries TRBV21-1 and TRBJ2-7. TRBV21-1 is listed as a pseudogene. This CDR3 spans 14 amino acids. The CDR3 is CASSKAGDSYEQYF. The CDR3 DNA sequence: TGTGCCAGCAGCAAAGCTGGGGACTCCTACGAGCAGTACTTC.

This clonotype was found many times. The chain couples TRBV6-1 to TRBJ2-1, with 10 bases identical to TRBD2. This CDR3 comprises 15 residues. Germline values: CDR1 MNHNS, CDR2 SASEGT. V was clipped by 5 bases and J by 13 bases; unmatched bases: 14. The CDR3 here is CASSPIDGLAARQFF. CDR3 in DNA: TGTGCCAGCAGTCCTATAGACGGACTAGCGGCACGTCAGTTCTTC.

The sample holds a few counts of this clonotype. The genes are TRBV19 and TRBJ2-1; D assignment may be TRBD1 or TRBD2 (6 bases each). Germline-derived CDR1 and CDR2 are LNHDA and SQIVND (reference sequence). V shed 5 bases and J shed 1 base, with 21 bases lying between them. This CDR3 region has 18 residues. CDR3: CASSFGTLAWGSYNEQFF. DNA for the CDR3: TGTGCCAGTAGTTTCGGGACACTAGCTTGGGGGTCCTACAATGAGCAGTTCTTC.

V and J are TRBV20-1 and TRBJ2-3; D uncertain. Trimming pared 3 bases from V and 0 bases from J, leaving 13 bases between. The CDR3 runs to 15 residues. Germline CDR1 is DFQATT and CDR2 is SNEGSKA (reference sequence). This CDR3 reads CSARVPTTSTDTQYF. The DNA of the CDR3 is TGCAGTGCTAGGGTTCCTACCACTAGCACAGATACGCAGTATTTT.

This clonotype has more than one count but fewer than ten. The chain joins TRBV5-5 to TRBJ2-7, with TRBD1 as a possible D gene (6 bases). V lost 1 base, J lost 1 base, and 12 bases lay in between. The CDR3 is 15 amino acids. Looked up from germline, CDR1 is SGHKS and CDR2 is YYEKEE (reference sequence). In DNA, the CDR3 is TGTGCCAGCAGCTTGACCAGGGGTAATTCCTACGAGCAGTACTTC. It encodes CASSLTRGNSYEQYF.

In this sample, this clonotype turned up a few times. The V and J genes are TRBV27 and TRBJ1-6, with D hard to call. The V gene lost 11 bases and the J gene lost 3 bases, with 11 bases spanning the gap. This CDR3 has 13 amino acids. Germline lookup yields CDR1 MNHEY and CDR2 SMNVEV (reference sequence). The CDR3 coding sequence is TGTGCCGGAGCGGCAAACTATAATTCACCCCTCCACTTT. It translates to CAGAANYNSPLHF.